Listed below are T cell receptor beta chains from one sample, sequenced in a study of regulatory T cells in long-lasting Graves disease. TCRdb redid the calling of the multiplex PCR reads with MiXCR, one entry per CDR3 protein. The sample yields 700,000 or so distinct CDR3 sequences, 25% to 35% seen once. Sequencing used peripheral blood mononuclear cells (PBMCs), obtained when the disease was refractory, from a patient treated with antithyroid drugs. The receptors originated from a female donor with Graves disease. CDR3s include the opening cysteine and the closing phenylalanine or tryptophan. The D gene is left open where the match is weak. Clone size, where shown, is once, few, many, or a class for clones that have expanded.

NA	TRBV6-1	NA	TRBJ1-5	TGTGCCAGCAGTGAAGCCGGGACGAGCGGGAGTCAGCCCCAGCATTTT	CASSEAGTSGSQPQHF
NA	TRBV7-2	TRBD1	TRBJ1-4	TGTGCCAGCAGCTTCGGACAGGGGTTCAATGAAAAACTGTTTTTT	CASSFGQGFNEKLFF
NA	TRBV30	NA	TRBJ1-6	TGTGCCTGGAGACTCGGTTCACCCCTCCACTTT	CAWRLGSPLHF
few	TRBV10-3	NA	TRBJ1-4	TGTGCCATCAGTGATTCAACTAATGAAAAACTGTTTTTT	CAISDSTNEKLFF
many	TRBV5-1	NA	TRBJ1-4	TGCGCCAGCAGCTGGGGAACTAATGAAAAACTGTTTTTT	CASSWGTNEKLFF
few	TRBV2	NA	TRBJ2-2	TGTGCCAGCAGTGAACAAGGAGAAGGCACCGGGGAGCTGTTTTTT	CASSEQGEGTGELFF
few	TRBV29-1	TRBD1	TRBJ1-1	TGCAGCGTGACAAAGACAGGGGAGGCTTTCTTT	CSVTKTGEAFF
few	TRBV6-2/TRBV6-3	NA	TRBJ1-2	TGTGCCAGCAGAGAGGTGGGGGCCGGGGGCAGCTATGGCTACACCTTC	CASREVGAGGSYGYTF
NA	TRBV5-1	TRBD1	TRBJ1-5	TGCGCCAGCAGCGAGACGGGACAGGTAAATCAGCCCCAGCATTTT	CASSETGQVNQPQHF
few	TRBV3-1	NA	TRBJ2-2	TGTGCCAGCAGCCCGCGATACACCGGGGAGCTGTTTTTT	CASSPRYTGELFF
few	TRBV6-1	NA	TRBJ1-2	TGTGCCCTTGGAGACAGACCCAACTATGGCTACACCTTC	CALGDRPNYGYTF
NA	TRBV7-9	TRBD1	TRBJ2-7	TGTGCCAGCCGCCGGGACAGGGGTACCCACGAGCAGTACTTC	CASRRDRGTHEQYF
NA	TRBV7-9	NA	TRBJ2-7	TGTGCCAGCAGCACAGACGGACCCTCCTACGAGCAGTACTTC	CASSTDGPSYEQYF
many	TRBV6-1	TRBD1	TRBJ1-2	TGTGCCAGCAGGAGGGACAGGGGCTACTATGGCTACACCTTC	CASRRDRGYYGYTF
NA	TRBV29-1	TRBD1	TRBJ1-2	TGCAGCGTGACAGGGGATAAAGACGGCTACACCTTC	CSVTGDKDGYTF
few	TRBV20-1	NA	TRBJ1-4	TGCAGTGCTAGAAGGGCGGTTGGGGGGGCCGAGGGAAAACTGTTTTTT	CSARRAVGGAEGKLFF
NA	TRBV6-1	TRBD1	TRBJ2-7	TGTGCCAGCAGTGCCAAACAGGGGGCTACCTACGAGCAGTACTTC	CASSAKQGATYEQYF